This T cell receptor (beta chain) came from a study of shared clonotypes between healthy human individuals. The wider study: Serving as donors were a couple of women and three men, whose ages spanned 18 to 49. Notes on the study in general: On the whole, naive subsets had larger estimated richness than memory subsets had.

This clone was found a few times. Its antigen is as yet unknown. The repertoire was sequenced with immunoSEQ multiplex PCR; TCRdb's copy has only in-frame clones and lacks some. The sample includes around 620,000 clones, approximately 96% of them seen just once. As defined, naive CD8 cells were CD45RO-negative and positively selected for CCR7, with terminally differentiated effector memory CD45RA+ cells excluded. Participating donors were healthy, HIV-negative adults free of recent acute infections or vaccinations. The V gene's germline CDR1 is LNHDA and CDR2 SQIVND (reference sequence). Trimming removed 5 bases from V and 4 bases from J, with 12 bases in between. The CDR3 length is 14 residues.

The receptor was isolated from a woman aged 30 to 39 in good health. The chain recombines TRBV19 with TRBJ1-5, with TRBD1 as a possible D gene (5 bases). Sequencing input: naive CD8+ T cells sorted from blood. The CDR3: CASSWGRPNQPQHF. The CDR3 DNA reads TGTGCCAGTAGTTGGGGCAGGCCTAATCAGCCCCAGCATTTT.